This T cell receptor (beta chain) appears in the sequencing data of a study of T cells after yellow fever vaccination. MiXCR, run by TCRdb on the 5' RACE reads, gives a single entry per CDR3 protein. The sample contains about 220,000 distinct CDR3 sequences, around 6.7% of which appear only once. This clonotype has at least ten counts. The material was CD4+ T cells sorted from PBMCs, obtained on the day of the yellow fever booster vaccination. This sequence originates from a man aged 30-40 years who received the YFV17D yellow fever vaccine.

CDR3 sequence (DNA): TGTGCCAGCCTAAAAAGCCTCGCCGGGGTATCCGATGAGCAGTTCTTC. It specifies CASLKSLAGVSDEQFF. This chain connects TRBV28 to TRBJ2-1; maybe TRBD2 (5 bases). Trimming removed 8 bases from V and 8 bases from J, with 25 bases in between. The length of the CDR3 is 16 residues. Germline V lookup: CDR1 MDHEN, CDR2 SYDVKM.